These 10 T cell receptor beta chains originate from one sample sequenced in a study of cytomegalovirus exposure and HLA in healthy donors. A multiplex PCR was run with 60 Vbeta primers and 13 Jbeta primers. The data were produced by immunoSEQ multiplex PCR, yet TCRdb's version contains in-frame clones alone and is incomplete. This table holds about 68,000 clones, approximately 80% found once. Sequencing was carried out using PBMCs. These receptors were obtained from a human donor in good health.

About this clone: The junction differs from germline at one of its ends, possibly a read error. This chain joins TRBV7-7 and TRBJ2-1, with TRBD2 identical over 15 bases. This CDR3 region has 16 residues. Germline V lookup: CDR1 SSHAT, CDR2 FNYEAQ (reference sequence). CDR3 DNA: TGTGCTAGCAGCTCCCGGACTAGCGGGGGGGCCGGTGAGCAGTTCTTC. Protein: CASSSRTSGGAGEQFF. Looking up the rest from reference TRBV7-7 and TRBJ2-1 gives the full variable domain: GAGVSQSPRYKVTKRGQDVTLRCDPISSHATLYWYQQALGQGPEFLTYFNYEAQPDKSGLPSDRFSAERPEGSISTLTIQRTEQRDSAMYRCASSSRTSGGAGEQFFGPGTRLTVL.

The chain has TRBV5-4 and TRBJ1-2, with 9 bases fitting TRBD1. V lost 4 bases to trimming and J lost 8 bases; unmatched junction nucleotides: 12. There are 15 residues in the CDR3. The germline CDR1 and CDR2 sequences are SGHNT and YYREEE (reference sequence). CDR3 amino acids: CASSRGQGVPGGYTF. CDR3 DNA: TGTGCCAGCAGCAGGGGACAGGGAGTGCCGGGGGGCTACACCTTC.

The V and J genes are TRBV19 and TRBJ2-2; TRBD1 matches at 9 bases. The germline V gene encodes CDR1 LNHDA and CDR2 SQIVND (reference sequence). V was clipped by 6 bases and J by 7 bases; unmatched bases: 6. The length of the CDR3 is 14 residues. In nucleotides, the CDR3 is TGTGCCAGTAGCCGACAGGGGGATGGCGGGGAGCTGTTTTTT. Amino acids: CASSRQGDGGELFF.

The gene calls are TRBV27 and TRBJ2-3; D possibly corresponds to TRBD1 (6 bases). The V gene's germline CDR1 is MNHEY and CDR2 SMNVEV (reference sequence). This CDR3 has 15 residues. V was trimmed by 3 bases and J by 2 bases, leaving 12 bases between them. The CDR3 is CASSFQGLTTDTQYF. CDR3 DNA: TGTGCCAGCAGTTTCCAGGGGTTGACCACAGATACGCAGTATTTT.

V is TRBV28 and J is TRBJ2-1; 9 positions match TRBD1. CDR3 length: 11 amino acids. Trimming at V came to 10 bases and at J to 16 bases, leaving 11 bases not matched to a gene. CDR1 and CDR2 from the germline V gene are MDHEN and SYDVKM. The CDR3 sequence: CATNLGTGIFF. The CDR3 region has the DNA TGTGCCACCAACCTCGGGACAGGGATTTTCTTC.

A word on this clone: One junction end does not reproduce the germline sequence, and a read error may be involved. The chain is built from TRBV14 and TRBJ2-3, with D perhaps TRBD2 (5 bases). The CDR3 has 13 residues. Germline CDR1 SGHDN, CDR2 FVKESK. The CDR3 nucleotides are TGTGCCAGCAGTCAAGTTATGAGGGCTACGCAGTATTTT. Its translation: CASSQVMRATQYF. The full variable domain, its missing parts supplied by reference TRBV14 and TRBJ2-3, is EAGVTQFPSHSVIEKGQTVTLRCDPISGHDNLYWYRRVMGKEIKFLLHFVKESKQDESGMPNNRFLAERTGGTYSTLKVQPAELEDSGVYFCASSQVMRATQYFGPGTRLTVL.

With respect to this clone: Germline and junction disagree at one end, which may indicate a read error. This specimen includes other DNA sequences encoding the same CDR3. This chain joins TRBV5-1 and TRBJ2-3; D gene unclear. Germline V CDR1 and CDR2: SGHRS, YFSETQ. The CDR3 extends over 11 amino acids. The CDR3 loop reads CASRFADTQYF. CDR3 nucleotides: TGCGCCAGCCGTTTCGCAGATACGCAGTACTTT.

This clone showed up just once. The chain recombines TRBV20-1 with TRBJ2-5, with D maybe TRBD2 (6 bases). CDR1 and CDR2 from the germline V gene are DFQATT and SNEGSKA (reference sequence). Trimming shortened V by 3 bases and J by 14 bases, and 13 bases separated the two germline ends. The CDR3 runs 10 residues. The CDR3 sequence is CSASSGAAYF. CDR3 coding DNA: TGCAGTGCTAGTAGCGGTGCTGCCTACTTC.

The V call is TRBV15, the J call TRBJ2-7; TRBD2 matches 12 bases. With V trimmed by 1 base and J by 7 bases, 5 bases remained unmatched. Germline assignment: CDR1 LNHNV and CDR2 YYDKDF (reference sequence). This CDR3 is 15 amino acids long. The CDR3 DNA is TGTGCCACCAGCAGAGGACTAGCGGGGGCGGAAGAGCAGTACTTC. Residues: CATSRGLAGAEEQYF.

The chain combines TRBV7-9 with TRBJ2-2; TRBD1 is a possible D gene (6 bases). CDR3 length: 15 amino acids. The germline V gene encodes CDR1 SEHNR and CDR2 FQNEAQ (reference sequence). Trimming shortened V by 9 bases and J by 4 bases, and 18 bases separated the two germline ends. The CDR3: CASSSLGASTGELFF. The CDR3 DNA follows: TGTGCCAGTTCTTCTTTGGGGGCGAGCACCGGGGAGCTGTTTTTT.